This entry lists 26 T cell receptor beta chains sequenced from one sample in a study of CD8 T cells in Susac syndrome. Random-hexamer reverse transcription was applied to roughly 0.5 to 1 ug RNA. MiXCR, run by TCRdb on the immunoSEQ multiplex PCR reads, gives a single entry per CDR3 protein. Among over 350,000 distinct CDR3 sequences listed, around 85% were seen once. The sample was CD8+ T cells from PBMCs. The receptors were sampled from a human donor with multiple sclerosis.

This sequence joins TRBV12-3 or TRBV12-4 and TRBJ2-3; no firm D call. Trimming removed 6 bases from V and 3 bases from J, with 10 bases in between. The CDR3 covers 13 residues. The CDR3 here is CASSRVETDTQYF. In DNA form, the CDR3 reads TGTGCCAGCAGCCGGGTAGAAACAGATACGCAGTATTTT.

The V and J genes are TRBV25-1 and TRBJ2-3; 10 nucleotides align to TRBD1. The CDR3 is 14 residues long. CDR1 is MGHDK and CDR2 is SYGVNS in the germline V gene. Trimming took 8 bases from V and 3 from J; bases not matched to a gene: 5. Here the CDR3 DNA reads TGTGCCAGCGGACGGGACAGGGGAACAGATACGCAGTATTTT. Translation: CASGRDRGTDTQYF. The whole variable domain, filled in from reference TRBV25-1 and TRBJ2-3, reads EADIYQTPRYLVIGTGKKITLECSQTMGHDKMYWYQQDPGMELHLIHYSYGVNSTEKGDLSSESTVSRIRTEHFPLTLESARPSHTSQYLCASGRDRGTDTQYFGPGTRLTVL.

The V call is TRBV6-5, the J call TRBJ2-2; 8 bases line up with TRBD1. The germline gives CDR1 MNHEY, CDR2 SVGAGI. Germline trimming cut 1 base from V and 3 bases from J; bases unmatched to any gene: 4. This CDR3 spans 16 amino acids. The DNA for the CDR3 is TGTGCCAGCAGTTACTGGGACAGGCAGTACACCGGGGAGCTGTTTTTT. Encoded protein: CASSYWDRQYTGELFF.

Regarding this clonotype: The conserved phenylalanine or tryptophan normally closing the CDR3 is absent here, so this likely arose from a read error. The chain uses TRBV24-1 and TRBJ2-7, with D unclear. Germline V gene lookup returns CDR1 KGHDR and CDR2 SFDVKD. The V gene lost 8 bases and the J gene lost 4 bases, with 11 bases spanning the gap. The CDR3 spans 12 residues. For the CDR3, the DNA is TGTGCCACCAAAAATTGGCCTTACGAGCAGTACCTC. Protein sequence: CATKNWPYEQYL.

This chain's CDR3 is CSVGGQATIYNEQFF. The CDR3 coding sequence is TGCAGCGTGGGGGGACAGGCGACTATCTACAATGAGCAGTTCTTC. The rearrangement links TRBV29-1 to TRBJ2-1; 8 nucleotides align to TRBD1. J was trimmed by 3 bases and V by 6 bases; bases with no gene match: 10. The CDR3 runs 15 residues. Germline V gene lookup returns CDR1 SQVTM and CDR2 ANQGSEA.

The chain has TRBV2 and TRBJ1-1; D gene ambiguous. V was clipped by 4 bases and J by 0 bases, with 6 bases between them. The CDR3 consists of 13 residues. The V gene's germline CDR1 is SNHLY and CDR2 FYNNEI. Here the CDR3 reads CASSVDMNTEAFF. The CDR3 coding sequence is TGTGCCAGCAGTGTAGATATGAACACTGAAGCTTTCTTT.

The gene calls are TRBV29-1 and TRBJ1-4; D gene ambiguous. CDR1 SQVTM and CDR2 ANQGSEA come from the germline V gene. Trimming removed 3 bases from V and 10 bases from J, with 9 bases in between. The CDR3 is 11 amino acids. The CDR3 coding sequence is TGCAGCGTTGAGGGCGGTGGAAAACTGTTTTTT. This translates into CSVEGGGKLFF.

This clonotype was seen a handful of times. The chain links TRBV14 to TRBJ2-1, with TRBD2 matching over 8 bases. Trimming took 7 bases from V and 6 from J; bases not matched to a gene: 14. The CDR3 is 16 amino acids. Germline lookup yields CDR1 SGHDN and CDR2 FVKESK. This CDR3 is CASTALVGSGINEQFF. The CDR3 bases are TGTGCCAGCACCGCCCTCGTTGGTAGCGGGATCAATGAGCAGTTCTTC.

The V and J genes are TRBV30 and TRBJ2-1; TRBD2 agrees at 8 bases. The CDR3 runs 10 residues. The J segment lost 15 bases and the V segment lost 4 bases, leaving 5 bases of the junction unmatched. Germline CDR1 GTSNPN, CDR2 SVGIG (reference sequence). CDR3 protein: CAWKREGLFF. The CDR3 DNA reads TGTGCCTGGAAACGGGAGGGCCTGTTCTTC.

V usage is TRBV6-1 and J usage is TRBJ2-7, with a possible D match to TRBD1 (6 bases). The CDR3 has 14 amino acids. Trimming stripped 3 bases from V and 2 bases from J, with 11 bases between. Per germline, CDR1 MNHNS and CDR2 SASEGT. The CDR3 bases are TGTGCCAGCAGTGAGTTTCAGGGGCCCTACGAGCAGTACTTC. This codes for CASSEFQGPYEQYF.

The chain couples TRBV6-5 to TRBJ2-6; no clear D gene. Per germline, CDR1 MNHEY and CDR2 SVGAGI. With 2 bases removed from V and 0 bases from J, the gap between germline ends came to 8 bases. This CDR3 has 16 residues. CDR3 region: CASSYAGNSGANVLTF. The CDR3 nucleotides read TGTGCCAGCAGTTACGCTGGGAACTCTGGGGCCAACGTCCTGACTTTC.

V gene TRBV4-1 combines with J gene TRBJ2-1; 9 bases are shared with TRBD1. Germline V gene sequence: CDR1 MGHRA, CDR2 YSYEKL. With V trimmed by 2 bases and J by 8 bases, 10 bases remained unmatched. This CDR3 contains 16 residues. Here the CDR3 DNA reads TGCGCCAGCAGCCAATCGACTGGGGACAGGGATTATGAGCAGTTCTTC. Protein sequence: CASSQSTGDRDYEQFF.

The CDR3: CASSLLNRAAEGNTEAFF. CDR3 in DNA: TGTGCCAGCAGCTTACTTAACCGGGCGGCCGAGGGGAACACTGAAGCTTTCTTT. The chain uses TRBV13 and TRBJ1-1, with no clear D. Germline V gives CDR1 PRHDT, CDR2 FYEKMQ (reference sequence). V shed 2 bases and J shed 1 base, with 20 bases lying between them. This CDR3 has 18 amino acids.

J is TRBJ2-7 and V is TRBV10-3; TRBD2 agrees at 9 bases. J was trimmed by 6 bases and V by 3 bases; bases with no gene match: 3. CDR3 size: 13 residues. The germline V gene encodes CDR1 ENHRY and CDR2 SYGVKD. Written as DNA, the CDR3 is TGTGCCATCAGTGATAGCGGGGGACTCGAGCAGTACTTC. Its protein product is CAISDSGGLEQYF.

This rearrangement joins TRBV27 to TRBJ2-3; D call uncertain. Trimming stripped 4 bases from V and 3 bases from J, with 14 bases between. Germline V gene lookup returns CDR1 MNHEY and CDR2 SMNVEV (reference sequence). The CDR3 covers 15 residues. The CDR3 nucleotides are TGTGCCAGCAGTTCCTTGGACGGCCCGACAGATACGCAGTATTTT. This gives the protein CASSSLDGPTDTQYF.

CDR3 protein: CSVEGGQLSYNEQFF. The CDR3 DNA follows: TGCAGCGTTGAAGGCGGACAGCTTTCCTACAATGAGCAGTTCTTC. The chain couples TRBV29-1 to TRBJ2-1; a weak D match, TRBD1 (6 bases). Trimming took 1 base from V and 1 from J, leaving 11 bases between them. The CDR3 is made up of 15 amino acids. Germline lookup yields CDR1 SQVTM and CDR2 ANQGSEA.

This chain joins TRBV5-1 and TRBJ1-1, with D possibly TRBD1 on 5 matching bases. In germline, CDR1 is SGHRS, CDR2 YFSETQ. V was trimmed by 6 bases and J by 1 base, leaving 13 bases between them. The CDR3 sequence is 14 residues long. The CDR3 bases are TGCGCCAGCAACCTAAAAGGGGAGAACACTGAAGCTTTCTTT. Translation gives CASNLKGENTEAFF.

The rearrangement uses TRBV20-1 and TRBJ1-2, with D possibly being TRBD1 (6 bases). The CDR3 sequence is 13 residues long. Trimming took 5 bases from V and 7 from J, leaving 17 bases between them. From germline, CDR1 is DFQATT and CDR2 SNEGSKA (reference sequence). The CDR3: CSAGTGGSGGYTF. Here the CDR3 DNA reads TGCAGTGCTGGGACGGGGGGCAGTGGTGGCTACACCTTC.

The V call is TRBV11-2, the J call TRBJ2-4, with D unresolved. V dropped 1 base and J dropped 8 bases, with 12 bases sitting between them. Germline V lookup: CDR1 SGHAT, CDR2 FQNNGV. The CDR3 is 14 residues long. CDR3 sequence: CASSLVPSDDIQYF. The CDR3 DNA reads as TGTGCCAGCAGCTTAGTCCCATCTGACGACATTCAGTACTTC.

V gene TRBV7-8 combines with J gene TRBJ2-2; 8 positions agree with TRBD1. This CDR3 comprises 19 residues. Germline V gives CDR1 SGHVS, CDR2 FQNEAQ. V shed 5 bases and J 6 bases; nucleotides not matched to a gene: 20. The CDR3 nucleotides read TGTGCCAGCAGCCAAGTACAACCGAGGACAGGGCTCCAACCCGGGGAGCTGTTTTTT. Protein: CASSQVQPRTGLQPGELFF.

The chain recombines TRBV20-1 with TRBJ1-2; 7 bases match TRBD1. This CDR3 is 13 amino acids long. With 6 bases clipped from V and 0 bases from J, the junction kept 4 bases outside the gene matches. The V gene's germline CDR1 is DFQATT and CDR2 SNEGSKA (reference sequence). CDR3 residues: CSAIDRANYGYTF. Written as DNA, the CDR3 is TGCAGTGCAATCGACAGGGCTAACTATGGCTACACCTTC.

This chain links TRBV19 with TRBJ2-7; 10 bases agree with TRBD1. Unmatched junction bases numbered 1, after V lost 5 bases and J lost 3 bases. In germline, CDR1 is LNHDA, CDR2 SQIVND (reference sequence). The CDR3 runs to 13 residues. CDR3 DNA: TGTGCCAGTAGTTGGGACAGGGGCTACGAGCAGTACTTC. It codes for CASSWDRGYEQYF.

The chain employs TRBV9 and TRBJ2-3; tentative D call: TRBD2 (6 bases). Germline CDR1 SGDLS, CDR2 YYNGEE. Trimming shortened V by 1 base and J by 5 bases, and 11 bases separated the two germline ends. This CDR3 has 14 amino acids. The CDR3 DNA sequence: TGTGCCAGCAGCGTATGGGGGACTGGAGATACGCAGTATTTT. Residues: CASSVWGTGDTQYF.

V and J are TRBV29-1 and TRBJ2-7; D is perhaps TRBD2 (5 bases). With 0 bases removed from V and 0 bases from J, the gap between germline ends came to 15 bases. The CDR3 is 16 amino acids. CDR1 SQVTM and CDR2 ANQGSEA come from the germline V gene. CDR3 sequence reads: CSVEDREGRSSYEQYF. CDR3 coding DNA: TGCAGCGTTGAAGATCGAGAGGGTCGGAGCTCCTACGAGCAGTACTTC.

V and J are TRBV6-5 and TRBJ1-1, with TRBD1 identical over 8 bases. The ends lost 4 bases at V and 11 bases at J; junction bases unmatched: 12. Germline lookup yields CDR1 MNHEY and CDR2 SVGAGI. CDR3 size: 14 residues. This CDR3 reads CASSSGQDPVSAFF. The CDR3 DNA reads TGTGCCAGCAGTTCGGGACAGGACCCTGTCTCTGCTTTCTTT.

This clonotype has only one observation. The chain is built from TRBV6-5 and TRBJ1-2, with D unclear. Deletions cut 0 bases from V and 8 bases from J, with 19 bases between. Germline values: CDR1 MNHEY, CDR2 SVGAGI. The CDR3 contains 16 residues. The CDR3 nucleotides read TGTGCCAGCAGTTACTCGATTGGGGATTCTCCTAGCGGCTACACCTTC. Translation gives CASSYSIGDSPSGYTF.